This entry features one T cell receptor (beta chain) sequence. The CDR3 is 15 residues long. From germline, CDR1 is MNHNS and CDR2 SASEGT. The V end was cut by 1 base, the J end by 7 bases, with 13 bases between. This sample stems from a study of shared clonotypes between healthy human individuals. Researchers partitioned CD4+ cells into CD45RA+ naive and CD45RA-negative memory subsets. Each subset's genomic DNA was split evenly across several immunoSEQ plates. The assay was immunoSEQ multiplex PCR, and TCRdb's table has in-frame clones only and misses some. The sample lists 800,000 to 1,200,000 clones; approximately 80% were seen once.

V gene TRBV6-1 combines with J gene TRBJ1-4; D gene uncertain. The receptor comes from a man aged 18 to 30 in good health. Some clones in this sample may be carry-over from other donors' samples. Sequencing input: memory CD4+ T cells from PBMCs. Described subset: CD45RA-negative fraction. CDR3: CASSEGLGQFEKLFF. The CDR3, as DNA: TGTGCCAGCAGTGAAGGGTTAGGGCAGTTTGAAAAACTGTTTTTT.